At least ten counts were recorded for the clone carrying this TCR beta chain. Its antigen is not identified. This record belongs to a study of CD8 T cells in ankylosing spondylitis. Study results and limitations: For ankylosing spondylitis blood, a TCR beta motif of under ten highly homologous variants appeared characteristic. As for the disease-linked clones, they showed a CD8+ phenotype and occurred at relatively low frequencies in peripheral blood. Disease-linked clones reportedly showed significant enrichment in matched ankylosing spondylitis synovial fluid.

V gave up 3 bases and J gave up 5 bases, with 10 bases separating them. The CDR3 loop spans 13 amino acids. The authors made TCR beta libraries by quantitative 5'-RACE with molecular barcodes. MiXCR, run by TCRdb on the 5' RACE reads, gives a single entry per CDR3 protein. The sample holds 200,000 to 250,000 distinct CDR3 sequences; approximately 10% are singletons and the top ten take around 2.6%. This clonotype originated in a male donor with ankylosing spondylitis or in good health (not recorded which). The chain combines TRBV12-3 or TRBV12-4 with TRBJ2-5, with D uncertain. Input material: blood, either unsorted or a sorted T cell fraction (not recorded which). This chain's CDR3 is CASSFLVGETQYF. CDR3 in DNA: TGTGCCAGCAGTTTTCTGGTGGGGGAGACCCAGTACTTC.